This T cell receptor beta chain appears in the sequencing data of a study of blood T cell repertoires in COVID-19. Background on the study: Researchers got acute and convalescent COVID-19 samples from the United States, Italy and Spain. The cDNA or gDNA used as material had been derived from T cells, B-cell-depleted T cells, or PBMCs.

Original handling: Estimates of nucleated cell counts were drawn from the amplification of reference gene primers. Assay: immunoSEQ multiplex PCR; the TCRdb copy retains only in-frame clones and omits some. That table supplies the V and J calls and clone size; D and trimming were determined from the DNA. The sample includes roughly 100,000 clones, about nine tenths of them seen just once. This CDR3 has 15 amino acids. Germline-derived CDR1 and CDR2 are SEHNR and FQNEAQ (reference sequence). The ends lost 1 base at V and 4 bases at J; junction bases unmatched: 3. The TCR comes from a man aged 50 to 59 with acute or convalescent COVID-19. Sequencing used peripheral blood. The rearrangement links TRBV7-9 to TRBJ1-4; 7 bases line up with TRBD1. CDR3 nucleotide sequence: TGTGCCAGCAGCTTAGGAGGGGACAGTAATGAAAAACTGTTTTTT. It codes for CASSLGGDSNEKLFF.